Listed below are T cell receptor beta chains from one sample, sequenced in a study of cytomegalovirus exposure and HLA in healthy donors. Assay: immunoSEQ multiplex PCR; the TCRdb copy retains only in-frame clones and omits some. The profile covers about 160,000 clones, with more than 60% appearing a single time and more than 6% taken by the ten largest. Sequences were obtained from PBMCs. These receptors came from a middle-aged woman in good health and CMV-seropositive. Both conserved end residues are part of each CDR3. The D gene is left open where the match is weak. A row's size may be missing; if present it is once, few, many or a size class.

size	V	D	J	DNA	CDR3
.	TRBV7-8	.	TRBJ2-4	TGTGCCAGCAGCCCAGACACAGGTGGTGCCAGGCGAAACATTCAGTACTTC	CASSPDTGGARRNIQYF
.	TRBV18	TRBD1	TRBJ2-5	TGTGCCAGCTCACCTGGGACAGCGAAAGAGACCCAGTACTTC	CASSPGTAKETQYF
few	TRBV5-6	.	TRBJ2-2	TGTGCCAGCAGCCGGACAGCGGAAAACACCGGGGAGCTGTTTTTT	CASSRTAENTGELFF
once	TRBV5-1	.	TRBJ2-7	TGCGCCAGCAGCTTGTCTACTCGAGCTTACGAGCAGTACTTC	CASSLSTRAYEQYF
.	TRBV2	.	TRBJ2-7	TGTGCCAGCAAGGAGGCAGGAACTTTCATTTTCGAGCAGTACTTC	CASKEAGTFIFEQYF
.	TRBV7-9	.	TRBJ2-6	TGTTCCAGCAGCTTAGTCAGGGGAGGGGCCAACGTCCTGACTTTC	CSSSLVRGGANVLTF
.	TRBV28	.	TRBJ1-1	TGTGCCAGCAGCCCTTGGCCAACAGGACTAAGCCCTGAAGCTTTCTTT	CASSPWPTGLSPEAFF
few	TRBV28	.	TRBJ1-4	TGTGCCAGCCGAGATGCAACTAATGAAAAACTGTTTTTT	CASRDATNEKLFF
.	TRBV6-4	TRBD1	TRBJ2-1	TGTGCCAGCCAACCAGGGACAGGGATTGTGAATGAGCAGTTCTTC	CASQPGTGIVNEQFF
.	TRBV5-1	TRBD1	TRBJ2-5	TGCGCCAGCAGCTCAGACTTTACAGGGGAGTGGGAGACCCAGTACTTC	CASSSDFTGEWETQYF
.	TRBV5-8	.	TRBJ1-2	TGTGCCAGCAGAACAGGGCGAACCGCCTATGGCTACACCTTC	CASRTGRTAYGYTF
.	TRBV28	.	TRBJ2-4	TGTGCCAGCAGTTCACAGGGTAGCAGAGACTTAGCCAAAAACAGTCAGTACTTC	CASSSQGSRDLAKNSQYF
.	TRBV11-2	.	TRBJ1-1	TGTGCCAGCAGCTTATTTGCGGACACTGAAGCTTTCTTT	CASSLFADTEAFF
.	TRBV30	TRBD1	TRBJ1-3	TGTGCCTGGAGTCCCGGGACAGGTGGAAACACCATATATTTT	CAWSPGTGGNTIYF
.	TRBV30	TRBD1	TRBJ1-5	TGTGCCTGGAGTGCAGGGGGGAATCAGCCCCAGCATTTT	CAWSAGGNQPQHF
.	TRBV6-6	.	TRBJ1-6	TGTGCCAGCAGTTACGACAGTCTTAATTCACCCCTCCACTTT	CASSYDSLNSPLHF
.	TRBV6-1	TRBD1	TRBJ2-7	TGTGCCACTGGGGACAGGTTCGGCGAGCAGTACTTC	CATGDRFGEQYF
.	TRBV7-9	.	TRBJ2-3	TGTGCCAGCAGCCCCAGAGGCCGGGGGAGCACAGATACGCAGTATTTT	CASSPRGRGSTDTQYF
.	TRBV27	TRBD2	TRBJ2-1	TGTGCCAGCACGGCGGGAGCTACATACAATGAGCAGTTCTTC	CASTAGATYNEQFF
.	TRBV7-9	.	TRBJ2-3	TGTGCCAGCAGCTGGGACTTGTATACGCAGTATTTT	CASSWDLYTQYF
few	TRBV7-9	TRBD1	TRBJ1-1	TGTGCCAGCAGTGAGGGGGCCGGAAACACTGAAGCTTTCTTT	CASSEGAGNTEAFF
.	TRBV6-1	TRBD1	TRBJ2-7	TGTGCCAGCAGTGTGATGGGGACAGGGGGCTACGAGCAGTACTTC	CASSVMGTGGYEQYF
.	TRBV19	.	TRBJ2-4	TGTGCCAGTAGTAGTAGGGGGAACATTCAGTACTTC	CASSSRGNIQYF
.	TRBV5-4	TRBD1	TRBJ1-1	TGTGCCAGCAGCCGAGACAGGGGCTCCGGCACTGAAGCTTTCTTT	CASSRDRGSGTEAFF
.	TRBV7-9	TRBD2	TRBJ2-5	TGTGCCAGCAGCTTAAGGTCCCCTAGCGGGGGGAGGGAGACCCAGTACTTC	CASSLRSPSGGRETQYF
.	TRBV28	.	TRBJ1-2	TGTGCCAGCGGACCATCAACAGGTCACCATGGCTACACCTTC	CASGPSTGHHGYTF
.	TRBV5-1	TRBD2	TRBJ2-3	TGCGCCAGCAGCTCGGGACTAGCGGGGGGCCTGAGCACAGATACGCAGTATTTT	CASSSGLAGGLSTDTQYF
.	TRBV6-5	.	TRBJ1-2	TGTGCCAGCAGTTACTCCAACAGGGCCTATGGCTACACCTTC	CASSYSNRAYGYTF
few	TRBV2	TRBD1	TRBJ2-3	TGTGCCAGCAGTGAGTGGGCAGGCAGGGGGACAGATACGCAGTATTTT	CASSEWAGRGTDTQYF